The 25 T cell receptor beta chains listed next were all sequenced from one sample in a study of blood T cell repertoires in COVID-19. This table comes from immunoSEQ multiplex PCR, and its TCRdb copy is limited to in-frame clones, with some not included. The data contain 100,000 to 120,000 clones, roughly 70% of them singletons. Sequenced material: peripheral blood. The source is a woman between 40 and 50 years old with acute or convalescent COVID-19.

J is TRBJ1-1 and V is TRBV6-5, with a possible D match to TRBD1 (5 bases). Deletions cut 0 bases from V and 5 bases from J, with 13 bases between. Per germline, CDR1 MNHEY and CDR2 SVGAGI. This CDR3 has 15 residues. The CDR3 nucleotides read TGTGCCAGCAGTTACTCGACGGGGGGAGGGACTGAAGCTTTCTTT. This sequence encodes CASSYSTGGGTEAFF.

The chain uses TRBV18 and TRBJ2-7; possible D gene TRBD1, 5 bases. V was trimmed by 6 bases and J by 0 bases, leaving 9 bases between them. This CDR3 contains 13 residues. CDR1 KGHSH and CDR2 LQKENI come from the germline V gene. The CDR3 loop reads CASSRQSSYEQYF. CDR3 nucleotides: TGTGCCAGCTCCCGACAGAGCTCCTACGAGCAGTACTTC.

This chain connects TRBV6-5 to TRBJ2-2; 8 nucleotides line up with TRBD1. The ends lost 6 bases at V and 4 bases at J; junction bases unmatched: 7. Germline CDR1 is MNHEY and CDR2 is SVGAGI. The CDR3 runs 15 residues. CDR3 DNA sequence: TGTGCCAGCAGGAAGGACAGGGCGGTCACCGGGGAGCTGTTTTTT. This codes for CASRKDRAVTGELFF.

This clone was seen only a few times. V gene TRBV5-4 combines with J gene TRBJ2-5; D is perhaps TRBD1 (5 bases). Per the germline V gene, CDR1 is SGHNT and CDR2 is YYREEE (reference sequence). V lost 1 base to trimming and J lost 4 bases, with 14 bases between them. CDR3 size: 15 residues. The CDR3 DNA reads TGTGCCAGCAGCTTGTATCAGGGTCTGGGAGAGACCCAGTACTTC. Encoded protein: CASSLYQGLGETQYF.

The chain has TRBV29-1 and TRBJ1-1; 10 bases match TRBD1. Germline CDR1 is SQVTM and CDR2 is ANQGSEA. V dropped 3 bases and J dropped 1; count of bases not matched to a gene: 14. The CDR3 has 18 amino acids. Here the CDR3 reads CSVEDLPGQGSRNTEAFF. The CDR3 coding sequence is TGCAGCGTTGAGGACTTACCGGGACAGGGGTCCCGGAACACTGAAGCTTTCTTT. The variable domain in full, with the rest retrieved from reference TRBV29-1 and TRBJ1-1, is SAVISQKPSRDICQRGTSLTIQCQVDSQVTMMFWYRQQPGQSLTLIATANQGSEATYESGFVIDKFPISRPNLTFSTLTVSNMSPEDSSIYLCSVEDLPGQGSRNTEAFFGQGTRLTVV.

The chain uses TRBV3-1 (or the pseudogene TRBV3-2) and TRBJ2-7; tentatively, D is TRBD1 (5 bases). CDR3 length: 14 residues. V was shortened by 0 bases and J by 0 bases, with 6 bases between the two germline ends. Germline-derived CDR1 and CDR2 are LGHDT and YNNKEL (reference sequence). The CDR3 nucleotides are TGTGCCAGCAGCCAAGACACAGGCTCCTACGAGCAGTACTTC. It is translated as CASSQDTGSYEQYF.

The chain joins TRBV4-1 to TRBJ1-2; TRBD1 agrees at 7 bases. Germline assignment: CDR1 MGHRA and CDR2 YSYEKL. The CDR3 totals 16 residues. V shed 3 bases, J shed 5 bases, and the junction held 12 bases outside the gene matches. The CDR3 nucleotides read TGCGCCAGCAGCCAGAGACAGGGAATTAGAGAATATGGCTACACCTTC. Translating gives CASSQRQGIREYGYTF.

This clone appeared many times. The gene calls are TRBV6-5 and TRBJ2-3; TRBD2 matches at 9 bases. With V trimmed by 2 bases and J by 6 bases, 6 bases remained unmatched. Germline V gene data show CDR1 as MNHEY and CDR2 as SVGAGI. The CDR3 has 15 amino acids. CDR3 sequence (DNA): TGTGCCAGCAGTTACGGGGCTAGCGGGGTGGATACGCAGTATTTT. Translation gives CASSYGASGVDTQYF.

CDR3 coding DNA: TGTGCCAGCAGCCGGCGTGGGCAGGGGTTCGGTCAGCCCCAGCATTTT. It is translated as CASSRRGQGFGQPQHF. This sequence joins TRBV5-6 and TRBJ1-5; possibly TRBD1 for D (6 bases). CDR1 SGHDT and CDR2 YYEEEE come from the germline V gene. This CDR3 spans 16 amino acids. Trimming pared 4 bases from V and 6 bases from J, leaving 20 bases between. Full variable domain (remainder filled in from reference TRBV5-6 and TRBJ1-5): DAGVTQSPTHLIKTRGQQVTLRCSPKSGHDTVSWYQQALGQGPQFIFQYYEEEERQRGNFPDRFSGHQFPNYSSELNVNALLLGDSALYLCASSRRGQGFGQPQHFGDGTRLSIL.

The CDR3 DNA reads as TGTGCCAGCAGTGAATTAGGGGTGGGACAGCCCCAGCATTTT. Translation: CASSELGVGQPQHF. This rearrangement joins TRBV2 to TRBJ1-5; the D gene is possibly TRBD1 (5 bases). Germline lookup yields CDR1 SNHLY and CDR2 FYNNEI. Trimming removed 2 bases from V and 7 bases from J, with 12 bases in between. The CDR3 has 14 amino acids.

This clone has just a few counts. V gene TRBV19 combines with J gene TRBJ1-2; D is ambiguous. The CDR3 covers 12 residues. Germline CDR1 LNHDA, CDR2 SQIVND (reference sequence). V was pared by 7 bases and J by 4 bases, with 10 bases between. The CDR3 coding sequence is TGTGCCAGTACAACAGCTACCTATGGCTACACCTTC. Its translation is CASTTATYGYTF. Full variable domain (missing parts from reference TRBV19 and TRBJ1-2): DGGITQSPKYLFRKEGQNVTLSCEQNLNHDAMYWYRQDPGQGLRLIYYSQIVNDFQKGDIAEGYSVSREKKESFPLTVTSAQKNPTAFYLCASTTATYGYTFGSGTRLTVV.

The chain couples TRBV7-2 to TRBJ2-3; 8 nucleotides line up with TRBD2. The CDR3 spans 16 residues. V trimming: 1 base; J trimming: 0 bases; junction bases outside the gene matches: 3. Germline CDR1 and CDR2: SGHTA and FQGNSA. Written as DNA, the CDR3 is TGTGCCAGCAGCTTAGGCGGACTAGCAAGCACAGATACGCAGTATTTT. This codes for CASSLGGLASTDTQYF.

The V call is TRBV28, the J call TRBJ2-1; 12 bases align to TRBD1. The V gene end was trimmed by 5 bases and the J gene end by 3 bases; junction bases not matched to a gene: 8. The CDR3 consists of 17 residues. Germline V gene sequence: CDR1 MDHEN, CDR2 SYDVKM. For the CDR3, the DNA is TGTGCCAGCAGTCCGCCGGGACAGGGGGCGAGCTACAATGAGCAGTTCTTC. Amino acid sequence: CASSPPGQGASYNEQFF.

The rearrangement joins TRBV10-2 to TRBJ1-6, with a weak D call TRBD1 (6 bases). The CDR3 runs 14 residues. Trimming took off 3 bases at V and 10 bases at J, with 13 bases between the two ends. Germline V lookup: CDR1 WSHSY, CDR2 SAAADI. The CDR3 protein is CASSEGSTGSPLHF. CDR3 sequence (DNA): TGCGCCAGCAGTGAAGGGTCAACAGGGTCACCCCTCCACTTT.

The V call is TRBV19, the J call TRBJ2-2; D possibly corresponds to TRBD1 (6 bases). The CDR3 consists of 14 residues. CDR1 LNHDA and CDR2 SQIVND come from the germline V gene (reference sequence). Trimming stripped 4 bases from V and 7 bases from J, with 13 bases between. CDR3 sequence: CASSTQGRGGELFF. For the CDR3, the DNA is TGTGCCAGTAGTACTCAGGGGAGAGGCGGGGAGCTGTTTTTT.

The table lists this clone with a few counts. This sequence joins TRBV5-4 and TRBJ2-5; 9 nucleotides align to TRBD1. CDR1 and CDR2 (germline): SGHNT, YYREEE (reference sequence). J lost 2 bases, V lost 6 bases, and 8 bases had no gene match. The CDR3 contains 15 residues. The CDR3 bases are TGTGCCAGCACAAGGGACAGGGCGAGACAAGAGACCCAGTACTTC. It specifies CASTRDRARQETQYF.

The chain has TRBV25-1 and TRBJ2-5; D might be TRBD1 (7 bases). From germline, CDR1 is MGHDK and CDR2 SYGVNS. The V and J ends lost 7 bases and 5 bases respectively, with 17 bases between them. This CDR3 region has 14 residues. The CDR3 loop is CASNDNRGGETQYF. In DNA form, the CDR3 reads TGTGCCAGCAACGACAACAGGGGAGGCGAGACCCAGTACTTC.

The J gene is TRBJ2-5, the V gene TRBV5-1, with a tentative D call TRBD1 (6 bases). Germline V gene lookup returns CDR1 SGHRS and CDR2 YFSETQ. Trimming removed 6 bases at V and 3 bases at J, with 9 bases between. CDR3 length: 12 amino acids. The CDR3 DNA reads TGCGCCAGCAAACGACAGGAAGAGACCCAGTACTTC. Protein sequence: CASKRQEETQYF. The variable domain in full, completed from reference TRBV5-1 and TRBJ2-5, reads KAGVTQTPRYLIKTRGQQVTLSCSPISGHRSVSWYQQTPGQGLQFLFEYFSETQRNKGNFPGRFSGRQFSNSRSEMNVSTLELGDSALYLCASKRQEETQYFGPGTRLLVL.

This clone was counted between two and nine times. The CDR3 DNA follows: TGTGCCAGCAGGGGAGGGGGGGGAATGGAAAAACTGTTTTTT. Its protein is CASRGGGGMEKLFF. This chain joins TRBV28 and TRBJ1-4, with a tentative D call TRBD1 (6 bases). Germline V gives CDR1 MDHEN, CDR2 SYDVKM. This CDR3 is built from 14 residues. The germline V and J ends were trimmed by 6 bases and 8 bases, with 16 bases remaining between them.

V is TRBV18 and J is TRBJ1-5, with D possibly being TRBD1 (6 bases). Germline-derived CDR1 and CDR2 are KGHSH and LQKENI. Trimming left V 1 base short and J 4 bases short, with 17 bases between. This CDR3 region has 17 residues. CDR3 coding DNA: TGTGCCAGCTCACCACTCGGTGCACAGGGTGGGAATCAGCCCCAGCATTTT. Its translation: CASSPLGAQGGNQPQHF.

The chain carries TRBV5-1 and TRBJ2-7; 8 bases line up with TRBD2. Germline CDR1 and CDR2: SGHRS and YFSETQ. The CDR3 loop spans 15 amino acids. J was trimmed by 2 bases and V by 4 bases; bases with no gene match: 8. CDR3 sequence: CASSRGGAGAYEQYF. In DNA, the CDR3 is TGCGCCAGCAGCCGGGGGGGAGCGGGGGCCTACGAGCAGTACTTC. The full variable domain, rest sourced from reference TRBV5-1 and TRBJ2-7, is KAGVTQTPRYLIKTRGQQVTLSCSPISGHRSVSWYQQTPGQGLQFLFEYFSETQRNKGNFPGRFSGRQFSNSRSEMNVSTLELGDSALYLCASSRGGAGAYEQYFGPGTRLTVT.

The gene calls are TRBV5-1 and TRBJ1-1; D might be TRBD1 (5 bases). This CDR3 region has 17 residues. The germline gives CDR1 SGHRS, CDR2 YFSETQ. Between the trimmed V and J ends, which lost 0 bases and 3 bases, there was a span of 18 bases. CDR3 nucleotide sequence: TGCGCCAGCAGCTTGGGATGGAGTAGGGGAGGTGACACTGAAGCTTTCTTT. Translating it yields CASSLGWSRGGDTEAFF.

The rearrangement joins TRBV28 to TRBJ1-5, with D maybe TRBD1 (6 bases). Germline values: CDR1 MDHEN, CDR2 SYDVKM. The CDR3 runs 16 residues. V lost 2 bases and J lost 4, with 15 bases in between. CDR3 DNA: TGTGCCAGCAGTTTAAGAGGACTTGGACAGAATCAGCCCCAGCATTTT. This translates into CASSLRGLGQNQPQHF. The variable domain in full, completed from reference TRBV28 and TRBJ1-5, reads DVKVTQSSRYLVKRTGEKVFLECVQDMDHENMFWYRQDPGLGLRLIYFSYDVKMKEKGDIPEGYSVSREKKERFSLILESASTNQTSMYLCASSLRGLGQNQPQHFGDGTRLSIL.

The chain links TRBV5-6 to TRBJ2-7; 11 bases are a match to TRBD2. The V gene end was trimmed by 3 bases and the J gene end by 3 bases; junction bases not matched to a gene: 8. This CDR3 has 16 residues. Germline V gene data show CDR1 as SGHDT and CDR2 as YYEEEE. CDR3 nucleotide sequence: TGTGCCAGCAGCTCTAACCTAGCGGGGGGTTTCTACGAGCAGTACTTC. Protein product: CASSSNLAGGFYEQYF. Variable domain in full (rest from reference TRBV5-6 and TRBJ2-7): DAGVTQSPTHLIKTRGQQVTLRCSPKSGHDTVSWYQQALGQGPQFIFQYYEEEERQRGNFPDRFSGHQFPNYSSELNVNALLLGDSALYLCASSSNLAGGFYEQYFGPGTRLTVT.

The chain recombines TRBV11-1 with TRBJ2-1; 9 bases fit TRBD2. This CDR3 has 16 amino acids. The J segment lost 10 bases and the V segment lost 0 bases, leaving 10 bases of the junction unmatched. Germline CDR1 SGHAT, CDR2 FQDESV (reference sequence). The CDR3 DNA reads TGTGCCAGCAGCTTAGCGCGAAGCGGGGGGCCCGGCGAGCAGTTCTTC. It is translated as CASSLARSGGPGEQFF.